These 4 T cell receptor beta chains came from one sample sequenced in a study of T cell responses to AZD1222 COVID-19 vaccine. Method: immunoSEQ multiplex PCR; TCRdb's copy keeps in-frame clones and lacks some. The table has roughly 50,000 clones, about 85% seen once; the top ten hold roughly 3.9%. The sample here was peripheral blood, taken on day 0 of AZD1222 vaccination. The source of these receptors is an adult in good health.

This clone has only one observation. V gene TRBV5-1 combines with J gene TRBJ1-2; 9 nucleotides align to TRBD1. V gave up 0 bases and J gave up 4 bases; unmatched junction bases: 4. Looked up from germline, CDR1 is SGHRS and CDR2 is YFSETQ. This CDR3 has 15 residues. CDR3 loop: CASSLAGDRVYGYTF. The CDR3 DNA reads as TGCGCCAGCAGCTTGGCAGGGGACAGGGTCTATGGCTACACCTTC.

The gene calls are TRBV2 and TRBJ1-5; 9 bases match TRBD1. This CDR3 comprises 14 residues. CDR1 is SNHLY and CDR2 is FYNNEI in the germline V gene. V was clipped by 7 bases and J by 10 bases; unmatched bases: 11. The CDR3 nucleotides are TGTGCCAGCAACCGGGACAGGGATAGGGAACCCCAGCATTTT. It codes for CASNRDRDREPQHF.

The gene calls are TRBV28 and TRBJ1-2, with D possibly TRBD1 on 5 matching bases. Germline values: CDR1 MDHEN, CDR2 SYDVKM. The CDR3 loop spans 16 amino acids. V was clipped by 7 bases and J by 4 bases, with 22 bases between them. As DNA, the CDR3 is TGTGCCAGCAAGGACCTAAGGGCAGGGTTATTCTATGGCTACACCTTC. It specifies CASKDLRAGLFYGYTF.

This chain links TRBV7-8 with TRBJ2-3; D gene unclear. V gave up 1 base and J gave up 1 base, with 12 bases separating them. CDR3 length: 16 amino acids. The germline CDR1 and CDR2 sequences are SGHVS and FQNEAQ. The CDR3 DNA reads TGTGCCAGCAGCTTAGATGGTGGGGTTGGCACAGATACGCAGTATTTT. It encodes CASSLDGGVGTDTQYF.